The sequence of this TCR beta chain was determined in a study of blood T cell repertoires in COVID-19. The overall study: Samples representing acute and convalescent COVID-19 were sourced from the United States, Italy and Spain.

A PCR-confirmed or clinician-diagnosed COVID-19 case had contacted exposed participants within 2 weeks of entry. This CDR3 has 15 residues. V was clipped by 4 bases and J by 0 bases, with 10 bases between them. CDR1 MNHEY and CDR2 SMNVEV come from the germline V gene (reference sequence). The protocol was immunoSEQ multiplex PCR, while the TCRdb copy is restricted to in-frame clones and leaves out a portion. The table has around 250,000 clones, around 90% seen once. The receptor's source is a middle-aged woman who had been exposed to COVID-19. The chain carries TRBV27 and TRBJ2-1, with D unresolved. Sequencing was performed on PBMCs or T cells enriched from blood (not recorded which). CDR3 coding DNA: TGTGCCAGCAGTTCGCATGAGAGCTCCTACAATGAGCAGTTCTTC. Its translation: CASSSHESSYNEQFF.